Presented here are 24 T cell receptor beta chains from one specimen sequenced in a study of shared clonotypes between healthy human individuals (dated by TCRdb to the early 2020s). Library preparation was by the immunoSEQ multiplex PCR assay. TCRdb stores this immuneACCESS table with in-frame sequences only. Part of the clones is absent; in the studies checked, under half of the shortfall reflects unresolved V genes, and no reason is known for the rest. This sample gives roughly 320,000 clones in total; around 86% of them show up just once. Clones ranked in the top ten supply around 15% of the sample. Sequences were obtained from memory CD8+ T cells sorted from blood. This sample's cell subset or site label indicates: CD45RO+ cells pooled with CCR7-negative TemRA cells. The receptors derive from a man younger than 35 in good health.

This clone was recorded only once. The V call is TRBV7-9, the J call TRBJ1-2, with TRBD1 as a possible D gene (5 bases). The CDR3 contains 15 residues. Germline V gene data show CDR1 as SEHNR and CDR2 as FQNEAQ (reference sequence). Trimming shortened V by 5 bases and J by 7 bases, and 20 bases separated the two germline ends. The CDR3 nucleotides read TGTGCCAGCAGCGCTTTAGGGGATTTACTATTTGGCTACACCTTC. Amino acid sequence: CASSALGDLLFGYTF.

The genes are TRBV7-2 and TRBJ1-2; possibly TRBD1 for D (6 bases). Germline values: CDR1 SGHTA, CDR2 FQGNSA. Trimming took off 0 bases at V and 2 bases at J, with 13 bases between the two ends. This CDR3 comprises 16 residues. The CDR3, as DNA: TGTGCCAGCAGCTTAGCCTCGGAGGGGGAGAACTATGGCTACACCTTC. Its protein product is CASSLASEGENYGYTF.

As DNA, the CDR3 is TGTGCCAGCAAATTTAGGGGCGGGGAGACCCAGTACTTC. Protein sequence: CASKFRGGETQYF. This rearrangement joins TRBV5-4 to TRBJ2-5; D might be TRBD1 or TRBD2, each matching 5 bases. CDR3 size: 13 residues. V was clipped by 6 bases and J by 5 bases, with 14 bases between them. Germline CDR1 and CDR2: SGHNT and YYREEE (reference sequence).

The gene calls are TRBV30 and TRBJ2-7; D not certain. V was shortened by 1 base and J by 0 bases, with 19 bases between the two germline ends. In germline, CDR1 is GTSNPN, CDR2 SVGIG (reference sequence). The CDR3 has 17 residues. The CDR3 loop reads CAWSDRVPSGNSYEQYF. CDR3 in DNA: TGTGCCTGGAGTGATAGAGTACCAAGTGGTAACTCCTACGAGCAGTACTTC.

This chain links TRBV28 with TRBJ2-3; TRBD2 matches at 11 bases. Germline V gene sequence: CDR1 MDHEN, CDR2 SYDVKM. V gave up 5 bases and J gave up 2 bases; unmatched junction bases: 3. The CDR3 runs to 15 residues. The CDR3 sequence: CASSLLAGDTDTQYF. DNA of the CDR3: TGTGCCAGCAGTCTACTAGCGGGGGACACAGATACGCAGTATTTT.

The rearrangement joins TRBV2 to TRBJ2-1; TRBD2 might be the D (5 bases). CDR3 length: 14 residues. CDR1 and CDR2 (germline): SNHLY, FYNNEI. Trimming shortened V by 4 bases and J by 2 bases, and 9 bases separated the two germline ends. CDR3 region: CASSVGEPYNEQFF. The CDR3 region has the DNA TGTGCCAGCAGTGTTGGGGAGCCCTACAATGAGCAGTTCTTC.

This clone was detected once. The chain employs TRBV6-5 and TRBJ1-1; TRBD1 matches 7 bases. The CDR3 has 15 amino acids. The V gene end was trimmed by 6 bases and the J gene end by 3 bases; junction bases not matched to a gene: 10. Germline V gene data show CDR1 as MNHEY and CDR2 as SVGAGI. Here the CDR3 reads CASRRDRDDDTEAFF. The CDR3 DNA reads TGTGCCAGCAGAAGAGACAGGGATGACGACACTGAAGCTTTCTTT.

The genes are TRBV9 and TRBJ2-1, with 8 nucleotides matching TRBD1. Looked up from germline, CDR1 is SGDLS and CDR2 is YYNGEE. V dropped 0 bases and J dropped 5; count of bases not matched to a gene: 7. The length of the CDR3 is 16 residues. The CDR3 nucleotides read TGTGCCAGCAGCGTAGAGGCAGGGGGCGCCAACAATGAGCAGTTCTTC. Translation gives CASSVEAGGANNEQFF.

The CDR3 spells CASSFGAGLITEAFF. The DNA for the CDR3 is TGTGCCAGCAGCTTTGGGGCAGGGCTGATCACTGAAGCTTTCTTT. The J gene is TRBJ1-1, the V gene TRBV5-6, with D possibly matching TRBD1 (5 bases). Between the trimmed V and J ends, which lost 2 bases and 4 bases, there was a span of 15 bases. Germline CDR1 and CDR2: SGHDT and YYEEEE. There are 15 residues in the CDR3.

The chain uses TRBV6-1 and TRBJ2-3, with unresolved D. V shed 7 bases and J shed 2 bases, with 10 bases lying between them. Germline CDR1 MNHNS, CDR2 SASEGT. The CDR3 contains 13 residues. CDR3 amino acids: CASNGVFTDTQYF. CDR3 in DNA: TGTGCCAGCAATGGGGTTTTCACAGATACGCAGTATTTT.

V gene TRBV7-8 combines with J gene TRBJ2-7, with TRBD2 identical over 7 bases. This CDR3 has 11 amino acids. The germline V gene has CDR1 SGHVS and CDR2 FQNEAQ. With V trimmed by 4 bases and J by 6 bases, 0 bases remained unmatched. The CDR3 loop reads CASSSSGEQYF. CDR3 coding DNA: TGTGCCAGCAGCTCTAGCGGCGAGCAGTACTTC.

The gene calls are TRBV7-9 and TRBJ2-7; D possibly corresponds to TRBD2 (5 bases). CDR1 and CDR2 from the germline V gene are SEHNR and FQNEAQ (reference sequence). The CDR3 has 13 residues. Trimming cost V 5 bases and J 3 bases, with 11 bases left between them. CDR3 loop: CASSPGVNYEQYF. The CDR3 DNA sequence: TGTGCCAGCAGCCCCGGGGTGAACTACGAGCAGTACTTC.

The V and J genes are TRBV7-9 and TRBJ2-1; the match to TRBD1 covers 9 bases. The trim removed 4 bases at V and 10 bases at J, leaving 8 bases unmatched. The germline V gene encodes CDR1 SEHNR and CDR2 FQNEAQ (reference sequence). CDR3 size: 14 residues. The CDR3 loop reads CASSSGQGYREQFF. The CDR3 DNA reads as TGTGCCAGCAGCTCCGGACAGGGGTATCGCGAGCAGTTCTTC.

V usage is TRBV27 and J usage is TRBJ2-7, with D hard to call. CDR3 length equals 13 residues. Germline V gene data show CDR1 as MNHEY and CDR2 as SMNVEV (reference sequence). The V gene lost 6 bases and the J gene lost 4 bases, with 13 bases spanning the gap. In DNA, the CDR3 is TGTGCCAGCAGCGCTCCCCCAACATACGAGCAGTACTTC. It yields the protein CASSAPPTYEQYF.

This chain uses TRBV13 with TRBJ1-1, with 10 bases lining up with TRBD1. The ends lost 4 bases at V and 1 base at J; junction bases unmatched: 15. There are 19 residues in the CDR3. Germline V gene lookup returns CDR1 PRHDT and CDR2 FYEKMQ (reference sequence). The CDR3 region is CASSSTPGTGVGPNTEAFF. As DNA, the CDR3 is TGTGCCAGCAGCTCAACACCCGGGACAGGGGTGGGTCCGAACACTGAAGCTTTCTTT.

The chain uses TRBV5-1 and TRBJ2-7, with TRBD2 matching 8 bases. CDR1 and CDR2 (germline): SGHRS, YFSETQ. V shed 0 bases and J 0 bases; nucleotides not matched to a gene: 11. The CDR3 covers 18 residues. In DNA form, the CDR3 reads TGCGCCAGCAGCTTGGCGGGAGGGCCCTCTATGAGCTCCTACGAGCAGTACTTC. As protein: CASSLAGGPSMSSYEQYF. The full variable domain, rest sourced from reference TRBV5-1 and TRBJ2-7, is KAGVTQTPRYLIKTRGQQVTLSCSPISGHRSVSWYQQTPGQGLQFLFEYFSETQRNKGNFPGRFSGRQFSNSRSEMNVSTLELGDSALYLCASSLAGGPSMSSYEQYFGPGTRLTVT.

The chain joins TRBV27 to TRBJ1-5, with D possibly being TRBD1 (6 bases). Trimming took off 3 bases at V and 3 bases at J, with 12 bases between the two ends. The CDR3 covers 15 residues. Germline V gene lookup returns CDR1 MNHEY and CDR2 SMNVEV (reference sequence). DNA of the CDR3: TGTGCCAGCAGTTTGGTGGGGGGCGACAATCAGCCCCAGCATTTT. Translated, it gives CASSLVGGDNQPQHF.

V usage is TRBV11-2 and J usage is TRBJ2-7, with D maybe TRBD1 (6 bases). CDR3 length: 15 residues. In germline, CDR1 is SGHAT, CDR2 FQNNGV. Deletions cut 5 bases from V and 1 base from J, with 15 bases between. CDR3 residues: CASSANPQGSYEQYF. CDR3 in DNA: TGTGCCAGCAGCGCTAATCCACAGGGTTCCTACGAGCAGTACTTC.

Many counts were recorded for this clone. Other DNA sequences of this sample code for an identical CDR3. V is TRBV6-1 and J is TRBJ2-7; 7 bases agree with TRBD2. The germline V gene has CDR1 MNHNS and CDR2 SASEGT. There are 15 residues in the CDR3. The J segment lost 0 bases and the V segment lost 1 base, leaving 3 bases of the junction unmatched. This chain's CDR3 is CASSEEGGSSYEQYF. The CDR3 coding sequence is TGTGCCAGCAGTGAAGAGGGCGGGAGCTCCTACGAGCAGTACTTC.

The chain employs TRBV11-2 and TRBJ1-1; 9 bases are shared with TRBD1. CDR1 is SGHAT, CDR2 FQNNGV, per germline. V gave up 5 bases and J gave up 3 bases; unmatched junction bases: 10. There are 16 residues in the CDR3. CDR3 DNA: TGTGCCAGCAGCCTATACAGGGGGCTCAGGGACACTGAAGCTTTCTTT. It translates to CASSLYRGLRDTEAFF. Using reference TRBV11-2 and TRBJ1-1 for the parts outside the CDR3, the full variable domain is EAGVAQSPRYKIIEKRQSVAFWCNPISGHATLYWYQQILGQGPKLLIQFQNNGVVDDSQLPKDRFSAERLKGVDSTLKIQPAKLEDSAVYLCASSLYRGLRDTEAFFGQGTRLTVV.

This clone has at least ten counts. The chain carries TRBV11-2 and TRBJ2-7; D ambiguous. Trimming stripped 0 bases from V and 6 bases from J, with 6 bases between. The CDR3 length is 12 residues. Germline assignment: CDR1 SGHAT and CDR2 FQNNGV. CDR3 coding DNA: TGTGCCAGCAGCTTAGATTGGTCCGAGCAGTACTTC. Encoded protein: CASSLDWSEQYF.

The J gene is TRBJ2-7, the V gene TRBV7-9, with 10 bases lining up with TRBD1. Germline V gene sequence: CDR1 SEHNR, CDR2 FQNEAQ (reference sequence). With 5 bases clipped from V and 2 bases from J, the junction kept 3 bases outside the gene matches. This CDR3 region has 14 residues. DNA of the CDR3: TGTGCCAGCAGCCTAGGGACAGGGGCCTACGAGCAGTACTTC. Encoded protein: CASSLGTGAYEQYF.

The chain employs TRBV7-2 and TRBJ2-2; D possibly corresponds to TRBD2 (5 bases). This CDR3 has 16 residues. V lost 3 bases and J 7 bases, leaving 18 bases between the germline ends. Germline V gene lookup returns CDR1 SGHTA and CDR2 FQGNSA. This CDR3 reads CASSFGPTLDIGELFF. The DNA for the CDR3 is TGTGCCAGCAGCTTTGGGCCCACACTAGACATCGGGGAGCTGTTTTTT.

The chain couples TRBV7-9 to TRBJ2-5, with D unresolved. The V end was cut by 3 bases, the J end by 2 bases, with 10 bases between. The CDR3 runs to 14 residues. The germline CDR1 and CDR2 sequences are SEHNR and FQNEAQ (reference sequence). CDR3 in DNA: TGTGCCAGCAGCTTTACCGGGTCGCAAGAGACCCAGTACTTC. Its protein is CASSFTGSQETQYF.